Below are 10 T cell receptor beta chains sequenced from a single sample in a study of post-analysis software for immune sequencing data. Study-wide results and limits: A few TRBV segments occurring more often in patients than controls included TRBV5-6, TRBV5-1 and TRBV20-1.

No antigens are known for them. Unique molecular identifiers were built into the TCR beta cDNA libraries. One entry per CDR3 protein results from TCRdb running MiXCR on the PCR reads. The sample has 800,000 to 950,000 distinct CDR3 sequences; about 57% are singletons. Material for sequencing was blood. The receptor set was obtained from a girl aged 5-17 years with multiple sclerosis.

This chain connects TRBV5-1 to TRBJ2-1, with TRBD2 matching 10 bases. The V gene end was trimmed by 1 base and the J gene end by 3 bases; junction bases not matched to a gene: 4. Germline CDR1 SGHRS, CDR2 YFSETQ. The CDR3 has 16 amino acids. DNA of the CDR3: TGCGCCAGCAGCTTGAGTGCTAGCGGGGGCTACAATGAGCAGTTCTTC. Amino acid sequence: CASSLSASGGYNEQFF. Combining the CDR3 with reference TRBV5-1 and TRBJ2-1 gives the whole variable domain KAGVTQTPRYLIKTRGQQVTLSCSPISGHRSVSWYQQTPGQGLQFLFEYFSETQRNKGNFPGRFSGRQFSNSRSEMNVSTLELGDSALYLCASSLSASGGYNEQFFGPGTRLTVL.

In nucleotides, the CDR3 is TGTGCCTGGAGTGTACTCGGGACTACGACCGGGGAGCTGTTTTTT. This translates into CAWSVLGTTTGELFF. The chain carries TRBV30 and TRBJ2-2; 7 nucleotides line up with TRBD2. The length of the CDR3 is 15 residues. Trimming at V came to 0 bases and at J to 5 bases, leaving 6 bases not matched to a gene. Germline V gene data show CDR1 as GTSNPN and CDR2 as SVGIG (reference sequence).

The V gene is TRBV28, the J gene TRBJ2-7; TRBD1 matches 8 bases. This CDR3 spans 15 amino acids. Losses at the gene ends were 6 bases for V and 0 bases for J; bases not matched to a gene: 7. CDR1 and CDR2 from the germline V gene are MDHEN and SYDVKM. The CDR3 is CASRSTGATSYEQYF. The CDR3 DNA follows: TGTGCCAGCAGATCGACAGGGGCTACCTCCTACGAGCAGTACTTC.

This clonotype was observed a handful of times. The germline gene is not matched at one end of the junction; a read error may be the cause. The rearrangement joins TRBV7-7 to TRBJ2-5; D remains ambiguous. The CDR3 has 13 amino acids. Germline CDR1 SSHAT, CDR2 FNYEAQ (reference sequence). CDR3 amino acids: CASSSLESGTQYF. In DNA form, the CDR3 reads TGTGCTAGCAGCTCCTTGGAATCAGGGACCCAGTACTTC. Combining the CDR3 with reference TRBV7-7 and TRBJ2-5 gives the whole variable domain GAGVSQSPRYKVTKRGQDVTLRCDPISSHATLYWYQQALGQGPEFLTYFNYEAQPDKSGLPSDRFSAERPEGSISTLTIQRTEQRDSAMYRCASSSLESGTQYFGPGTRLLVL.

This clonotype came up a few times. DNA for the CDR3: TGCGCCAGCAGCCAACCACAGGGCCTTTGGAGCACTGGGGCCAACGTCCTGACTTTC. Translating it yields CASSQPQGLWSTGANVLTF. The gene calls are TRBV4-1 and TRBJ2-6, with D maybe TRBD1 (6 bases). This CDR3 is 19 amino acids long. Germline V gene data show CDR1 as MGHRA and CDR2 as YSYEKL. Trimming stripped 2 bases from V and 2 bases from J, with 19 bases between.

The V gene is TRBV5-1, the J gene TRBJ2-5, with D possibly TRBD1 on 5 matching bases. With 2 bases removed from V and 11 bases from J, the gap between germline ends came to 28 bases. The CDR3 runs to 17 residues. CDR1 is SGHRS, CDR2 YFSETQ, per germline. CDR3 residues: CASSFARAGSFPNEQYF. CDR3 nucleotides: TGCGCCAGCAGCTTCGCCCGTGCAGGGTCCTTTCCTAATGAGCAGTACTTC.

The V and J genes are TRBV20-1 and TRBJ2-7; D gene unclear. Trimming removed 3 bases at V and 0 bases at J, with 12 bases between. Looked up from germline, CDR1 is DFQATT and CDR2 is SNEGSKA (reference sequence). The CDR3 length is 14 residues. The CDR3 DNA reads as TGCAGTGCTAGCTTCGGCTCCAGCTCCTACGAGCAGTACTTC. Translating gives CSASFGSSSYEQYF.

This clonotype has more than one count but fewer than ten. This chain connects TRBV30 to TRBJ1-5, with D uncertain. The CDR3 sequence is 12 residues long. CDR1 and CDR2 (germline): GTSNPN, SVGIG (reference sequence). Trimming cost V 0 bases and J 4 bases, with 4 bases left between them. The CDR3 nucleotides are TGTGCCTGGAGTGTAACTAATCAGCCCCAGCATTTT. This gives the protein CAWSVTNQPQHF.

This clonotype has more than one count but fewer than ten. The J gene is TRBJ2-3, the V gene TRBV7-8, with 8 bases that match TRBD2. The CDR3 has 15 residues. Looked up from germline, CDR1 is SGHVS and CDR2 is FQNEAQ. The J segment lost 0 bases and the V segment lost 5 bases, leaving 4 bases of the junction unmatched. The CDR3 bases are TGTGCCAGCAGCCTTAGCGGGGTTAGCACAGATACGCAGTATTTT. Amino acid sequence: CASSLSGVSTDTQYF.

The rearrangement uses TRBV25-1 and TRBJ2-1; D is undetermined. The CDR3 is 13 residues long. The germline V gene encodes CDR1 MGHDK and CDR2 SYGVNS. The V end lost 1 base, the J end lost 5 bases, and 6 bases lay between the germline ends. The CDR3 nucleotides read TGTGCCAGCAGTGAATGGGCCCACAATGAGCAGTTCTTC. Amino acids: CASSEWAHNEQFF.